This is a list of T cell receptor beta chains from one sample in a study of cytomegalovirus exposure and HLA in healthy donors. Sequencing was performed with immunoSEQ multiplex PCR; in TCRdb, only in-frame clones are kept and a portion is missing. The data contain roughly 130,000 clones, roughly 68% of them singletons. Sequenced input: PBMCs. These receptors were collected from a woman between 45 and 65 years old in good health and CMV-seropositive. CDR3s include the opening cysteine and the closing phenylalanine or tryptophan. A D gene is named only where the DNA matches it firmly. Clone size is not always given. Where it is, it says once, few, many or a class for expanded clones.

TRBJ2-2	TRBV11-3	NA	NA	CASSLGWAGWKTGELFF	TGTGCCAGCAGCTTAGGATGGGCAGGGTGGAAGACCGGGGAGCTGTTTTTT
TRBJ1-1	TRBV5-1	TRBD1	NA	CASSQGTEVDTEAFF	TGCGCCAGCAGTCAAGGGACAGAAGTGGACACTGAAGCTTTCTTT
TRBJ2-4	TRBV19	NA	once	CASSINGLAKNIQYF	TGTGCCAGTAGTATAAACGGTCTAGCCAAAAACATTCAGTACTTC
TRBJ1-1	TRBV6-5	NA	NA	CATVRGLNTEAFF	TGTGCCACCGTCAGGGGCCTGAACACTGAAGCTTTCTTT
TRBJ2-1	TRBV5-4	NA	NA	CASSLLRGHEQFF	TGTGCCAGCAGCTTATTAAGAGGCCATGAGCAGTTCTTC
TRBJ1-4	TRBV6-1	NA	NA	CASSAPGSEKLFF	TGTGCCAGCAGCGCACCCGGGTCGGAAAAACTGTTTTTT
TRBJ2-7	TRBV11-2	NA	NA	CASSLGGSSYEQYF	TGTGCCAGCAGCTTAGGCGGCAGCTCCTACGAGCAGTACTTC
TRBJ1-6	TRBV6-6	TRBD1	NA	CASSYAAGGRNSPLHF	TGTGCCAGCAGTTACGCGGCAGGGGGCAGGAATTCACCCCTCCACTTT
TRBJ2-5	TRBV4-2	NA	few	CASSQDPGEETQYF	TGTGCCAGCAGCCAAGATCCAGGGGAAGAGACCCAGTACTTC
TRBJ2-6	TRBV30	NA	few	CAWRARHPGANVLTF	TGTGCCTGGAGGGCCAGACATCCCGGGGCCAACGTCCTGACTTTC
TRBJ1-1	TRBV15	NA	NA	CATSRGGTTTEAFF	TGTGCCACCAGCAGAGGAGGGACAACAACTGAAGCTTTCTTT
TRBJ2-2	TRBV2	TRBD1	NA	CASSRTGIIPGELFF	TGTGCCAGCAGTCGGACAGGGATTATACCCGGGGAGCTGTTTTTT
TRBJ2-5	TRBV5-1	NA	few	CASSSDGLKTQYF	TGCGCCAGCAGCTCGGATGGGCTGAAGACCCAGTACTTC
TRBJ2-2	TRBV6-5	NA	NA	CASADYPSTGELFF	TGTGCCAGCGCCGACTACCCTAGCACCGGGGAGCTGTTTTTT
TRBJ1-3	TRBV6-5	NA	NA	CASSNSFFSGNTIYF	TGTGCCAGCAGTAACAGTTTTTTCTCTGGAAACACCATATATTTT
TRBJ2-2	TRBV4-3	NA	NA	CASSQDQSIPNTGELFF	TGCGCCAGCAGCCAAGATCAAAGCATACCGAACACCGGGGAGCTGTTTTTT
TRBJ1-4	TRBV4-3	NA	NA	CASSQARTTNEKLFF	TGCGCCAGCAGCCAAGCGCGAACAACTAATGAAAAACTGTTTTTT
TRBJ1-1	TRBV11-1	TRBD1	NA	CASTRDRVTEAFF	TGTGCCAGCACCCGGGACAGGGTTACTGAAGCTTTCTTT
TRBJ2-3	TRBV19	NA	NA	CASSIMETSTDTQYF	TGTGCCAGTAGTATCATGGAGACTAGCACAGATACGCAGTATTTT
TRBJ2-7	TRBV6-1	NA	NA	CASSEDPGQGYEQYF	TGTGCCAGCAGTGAAGATCCCGGGCAGGGATACGAGCAGTACTTC
TRBJ2-3	TRBV7-8	TRBD2	NA	CASSPRTSGPEDTQYF	TGTGCCAGCAGCCCCCGGACTAGCGGACCTGAAGATACGCAGTATTTT
TRBJ2-1	TRBV9	NA	few	CASNPLGGRGNEQFF	TGTGCCAGCAACCCCTTGGGGGGGCGGGGAAATGAGCAGTTCTTC
TRBJ2-5	TRBV7-2	TRBD2	NA	CASSLLAGSETQYF	TGTGCCAGCAGCTTATTAGCGGGCTCAGAGACCCAGTACTTC
TRBJ1-2	TRBV4-1	TRBD1	NA	CASSQRQGSPLGYTF	TGCGCCAGCAGCCAAAGACAGGGCTCCCCGCTGGGCTACACCTTC
TRBJ2-6	TRBV2	TRBD1	once	CASSPRRGQGNSGANVLTF	TGTGCCAGCAGCCCTAGGAGGGGACAGGGGAACTCTGGGGCCAACGTCCTGACTTTC
TRBJ2-7	TRBV5-5	TRBD1	few	CASSPTGAGYEQYF	TGTGCCAGCAGTCCCACAGGGGCAGGATACGAGCAGTACTTC
TRBJ1-1	TRBV27	NA	NA	CASSLSDRPDTEAFF	TGTGCCAGCAGCCTTAGCGACAGGCCTGACACTGAAGCTTTCTTT